The 32 T cell receptor beta chains given below trace back to one sample, sequenced in a study of cytomegalovirus exposure and HLA in healthy donors. With 60 Vbeta and 13 Jbeta primers, the PCR was carried out. Generated by immunoSEQ multiplex PCR, the TCRdb table keeps only in-frame clones and is missing some. Of about 80,000 clones listed, about 80% are singletons. Sequenced material: PBMCs. The receptors were gathered from a woman in her forties or fifties in good health and CMV-seropositive.

The chain joins TRBV19 to TRBJ2-5; the D is unclear. CDR1 LNHDA and CDR2 SQIVND come from the germline V gene (reference sequence). This CDR3 spans 14 amino acids. V gave up 1 base and J gave up 5 bases, with 11 bases separating them. The CDR3: CASSIANRAETQYF. As DNA, the CDR3 is TGTGCCAGTAGTATAGCTAATAGAGCGGAGACCCAGTACTTC.

The CDR3 nucleotides read TGTGCCAGCAGCCCCGATTGGCGGGAGAAGACCCAGTACTTC. This codes for CASSPDWREKTQYF. The chain is built from TRBV7-9 and TRBJ2-5; 7 bases line up with TRBD2. V was clipped by 5 bases and J by 6 bases; unmatched bases: 9. Germline CDR1 and CDR2: SEHNR and FQNEAQ (reference sequence). CDR3 length: 14 residues.

This clone was observed once. The V call is TRBV19, the J call TRBJ2-3; the match to TRBD2 covers 9 bases. The V and J ends lost 3 bases and 4 bases, in that order; junction bases with no gene match: 5. The CDR3 spans 15 residues. Germline CDR1 reads LNHDA; CDR2 reads SQIVND (reference sequence). CDR3 loop: CASSIGSGSADTQYF. The CDR3 region has the DNA TGTGCCAGTAGTATTGGTAGCGGGAGTGCAGATACGCAGTATTTT.

The CDR3 DNA follows: TGTGCCAGCAGTTTTTCACAGACTAATGAAAAACTGTTTTTT. Translating it yields CASSFSQTNEKLFF. The rearrangement uses TRBV27 and TRBJ1-4, with D unresolved. Germline V gives CDR1 MNHEY, CDR2 SMNVEV (reference sequence). The V end lost 3 bases, the J end lost 2 bases, and 7 bases lay between the germline ends. CDR3 length equals 14 residues.

Turning to this clone: One junction end does not reproduce the germline sequence, and a read error may be involved. J is TRBJ2-5 and V is TRBV7-3, with D possibly TRBD2 on 5 matching bases. This CDR3 has 15 amino acids. Germline values: CDR1 SGHTA, CDR2 FQGTGA. CDR3: CASSLTGSPQEAQYF. The CDR3 DNA reads as TGTGCCAGCAGCTTAACAGGGAGTCCCCAAGAGGCCCAGTACTTC.

This chain links TRBV2 with TRBJ2-5; TRBD1 is a possible D gene (5 bases). The DNA end is a closer match to TRBJ2-7, so the J assignment may be wrong. This CDR3 is 16 amino acids long. The germline gives CDR1 SNHLY, CDR2 FYNNEI. CDR3 amino acids: CASSDPFGAQSYEQYF. Here the CDR3 DNA reads TGTGCCAGCAGTGACCCTTTTGGGGCACAATCCTACGAGCAGTACTTC.

The V and J genes are TRBV14 and TRBJ2-1, with a possible D match to TRBD2 (7 bases). The CDR3 covers 17 residues. Germline CDR1 SGHDN, CDR2 FVKESK. Between the trimmed V and J ends, which lost 4 bases and 4 bases, there was a span of 20 bases. The DNA of the CDR3 is TGTGCCAGCAGCCGCGGGAGTCTCAGGGGCCGGTACAATGAGCAGTTCTTC. Amino acids: CASSRGSLRGRYNEQFF.

The chain recombines TRBV7-8 with TRBJ2-7, with 10 bases fitting TRBD2. The germline V gene has CDR1 SGHVS and CDR2 FQNEAQ. The CDR3 is 16 residues long. V shed 1 base and J 0 bases; nucleotides not matched to a gene: 3. CDR3 protein: CASSLVAGGISYEQYF. DNA for the CDR3: TGTGCCAGCAGCTTAGTAGCGGGGGGCATCTCCTACGAGCAGTACTTC.

The V call is TRBV10-3, the J call TRBJ2-4; D is perhaps TRBD2 (5 bases). The CDR3 is made up of 18 amino acids. Trimming stripped 3 bases from V and 1 base from J, with 19 bases between. Germline loops: CDR1 ENHRY, CDR2 SYGVKD. CDR3 residues: CAISDSDSRGWAKNIQYF. The CDR3 coding sequence is TGTGCCATCAGTGACTCGGACTCCCGTGGGTGGGCCAAAAACATTCAGTACTTC.

This clone has only a few counts. The rearrangement uses TRBV4-1 and TRBJ1-1; D remains ambiguous. Germline CDR1 and CDR2: MGHRA and YSYEKL. The CDR3 totals 17 residues. Trimming removed 3 bases from V and 5 bases from J, with 22 bases in between. CDR3 nucleotides: TGCGCCAGCAGCCACGTAATAGGGAGGGTGAAGGGTACTGAAGCTTTCTTT. Translation: CASSHVIGRVKGTEAFF.

This clone was seen a few times. In nucleotides, the CDR3 is TGCGCCAGCAGCTTGGCCAAGGGGACAGGGGGGCAAGGGGATGAAAAACTGTTTTTT. As protein: CASSLAKGTGGQGDEKLFF. The rearrangement links TRBV5-1 to TRBJ1-4; 11 bases fit TRBD1. The CDR3 is made up of 19 amino acids. CDR1 and CDR2 from the germline V gene are SGHRS and YFSETQ. Unmatched junction bases numbered 13, after V lost 0 bases and J lost 6 bases.

V is TRBV4-1 and J is TRBJ1-6; 9 positions match TRBD1. Trimming removed 3 bases from V and 7 bases from J; junction bases left unmatched: 4. The V gene's germline CDR1 is MGHRA and CDR2 YSYEKL. The CDR3 is 15 amino acids. The CDR3 nucleotides are TGCGCCAGCAGCCAGGGTGGACAGGGGAATTCACCCCTCCACTTT. Amino acid sequence: CASSQGGQGNSPLHF.

The chain uses TRBV2 and TRBJ2-7; TRBD2 matches 10 bases. Germline trimming cut 3 bases from V and 3 bases from J; bases unmatched to any gene: 5. The CDR3 spans 15 residues. Per the germline V gene, CDR1 is SNHLY and CDR2 is FYNNEI. The CDR3 reads CASSEKRGGGYEQYF. The CDR3 DNA reads as TGTGCCAGCAGTGAGAAGCGGGGGGGCGGCTACGAGCAGTACTTC.

J is TRBJ2-1 and V is TRBV5-1, with TRBD2 matching 13 bases. Germline CDR1 SGHRS, CDR2 YFSETQ. V lost 0 bases to trimming and J lost 1 base; unmatched junction nucleotides: 4. The CDR3 contains 18 residues. The CDR3 here is CASSLELAGGRSYNEQFF. CDR3 in DNA: TGCGCCAGCAGCTTGGAACTAGCGGGAGGGCGATCCTACAATGAGCAGTTCTTC.

The V gene is TRBV7-6, the J gene TRBJ2-2; D perhaps matches TRBD1 (7 bases). The CDR3 is 15 residues long. V lost 5 bases, J lost 6 bases, and 16 bases lay in between. CDR1 SGHVS and CDR2 FNYEAQ come from the germline V gene. CDR3 in DNA: TGTGCCAGCAGCCCTCAGGCCAGGGGGGCCGGGGAGCTGTTTTTT. As protein: CASSPQARGAGELFF.

This chain links TRBV5-6 with TRBJ1-1; the D gene is possibly TRBD1 (6 bases). Germline values: CDR1 SGHDT, CDR2 YYEEEE. This CDR3 has 16 residues. Trimming pared 2 bases from V and 7 bases from J, leaving 21 bases between. The CDR3 coding sequence is TGTGCCAGCAGCTTTGGGAATCACAGGGTAGTCGGTGAAGCTTTCTTT. Its translation is CASSFGNHRVVGEAFF.

The rearrangement joins TRBV21-1 to TRBJ2-2; TRBD1 was called by the table and not checked on the DNA. TRBV21-1 is flagged as a pseudogene. The CDR3 contains 15 residues. CDR3 in amino acids: CASSKGAGCGGELFF. The DNA for the CDR3 is TGTGCCAGCAGCAAAGGGGCAGGGTGCGGCGGGGAGCTGTTTTTT.

The chain links TRBV2 to TRBJ1-6; D perhaps matches TRBD1 (5 bases). Germline CDR1 SNHLY, CDR2 FYNNEI. V lost 7 bases and J 4 bases, leaving 17 bases between the germline ends. This CDR3 is built from 16 residues. Here the CDR3 DNA reads TGTGCCAGCACCGAGGCCCTGGGGGGATATAATTCACCCCTCCACTTT. Its protein product is CASTEALGGYNSPLHF.

This clone showed up just a few times. V gene TRBV19 combines with J gene TRBJ1-1; 7 bases map to TRBD1. Germline V CDR1 and CDR2: LNHDA, SQIVND (reference sequence). The CDR3 is made up of 16 amino acids. Germline trimming cut 3 bases from V and 3 bases from J; bases unmatched to any gene: 10. For the CDR3, the DNA is TGTGCCAGTAGTATCCTCCCGACAGGGTTGGACACTGAAGCTTTCTTT. Translating it yields CASSILPTGLDTEAFF.

Concerning this clone itself: This CDR3 is also generated by other DNA sequences in the sample. The chain employs TRBV19 and TRBJ1-5, with 7 bases matching TRBD1. The CDR3 is 15 residues long. V gave up 6 bases and J gave up 1 base; unmatched junction bases: 6. Germline CDR1 LNHDA, CDR2 SQIVND (reference sequence). CDR3 DNA sequence: TGTGCCAGTAGGGCCGACAGGGCGAGCAATCAGCCCCAGCATTTT. Its protein product is CASRADRASNQPQHF.

The J gene is TRBJ2-1, the V gene TRBV11-3; D is unresolved. The CDR3 spans 12 residues. V lost 1 base to trimming and J lost 7 bases, with 5 bases between them. CDR1 and CDR2 (germline): SGHNT, YENEEA. This CDR3 is CASSLAGNEQFF. The CDR3 DNA sequence: TGTGCCAGCAGCTTAGCCGGGAATGAGCAGTTCTTC.

The CDR3 DNA reads as TGTGCCAGCAGGGGAGATGCGGAGAGCTCCTACGAGCAGTACTTC. It codes for CASRGDAESSYEQYF. This rearrangement joins TRBV6-1 to TRBJ2-5; tentative D call: TRBD2 (5 bases). With the DNA end fitting TRBJ2-7 better, the J assignment may be wrong. The CDR3 has 15 amino acids. The V gene's germline CDR1 is MNHNS and CDR2 SASEGT.

The CDR3 DNA reads as TGTGCCAGCAGCAACAACCGACAGGGGGGGAGTGGCTACACCTTC. Residues: CASSNNRQGGSGYTF. The chain joins TRBV21-1 to TRBJ1-2; TRBD1, the table's D call, lacks a check against the DNA. TRBV21-1 is tagged as a pseudogene. CDR3 size: 15 residues.

The chain employs TRBV6-5 and TRBJ1-3; perhaps TRBD1 as D (5 bases). Germline CDR1 MNHEY, CDR2 SVGAGI. CDR3 length: 14 residues. V was pared by 5 bases and J by 2 bases, with 10 bases between. In DNA form, the CDR3 reads TGTGCCAGCAGTCCCCTAGGGGCTGGAAACACCATATATTTT. Protein product: CASSPLGAGNTIYF.

The chain carries TRBV18 and TRBJ2-4; 10 bases line up with TRBD1. In germline, CDR1 is KGHSH, CDR2 LQKENI. J gave up 16 bases and V 5 bases, and 11 bases lay outside the gene matches. The CDR3 contains 13 residues. The CDR3 DNA reads TGTGCCAGCTCAGGCGGACAGGGGGTTTCTCAATACTTC. Its translation: CASSGGQGVSQYF.

The rearrangement joins TRBV27 to TRBJ1-1; D unresolved. Per the germline V gene, CDR1 is MNHEY and CDR2 is SMNVEV (reference sequence). Trimming took off 5 bases at V and 1 base at J, with 14 bases between the two ends. CDR3 size: 15 residues. CDR3 in amino acids: CASSIRATRNTEAFF. The CDR3 DNA reads as TGTGCCAGCAGTATCCGAGCGACCCGGAACACTGAAGCTTTCTTT.

The sample holds one count of this clone. The chain joins TRBV5-5 to TRBJ2-1; 8 positions match TRBD1. This CDR3 is built from 15 residues. The ends lost 4 bases at V and 2 bases at J; junction bases unmatched: 5. Germline lookup yields CDR1 SGHKS and CDR2 YYEKEE (reference sequence). This CDR3 reads CASSGGQGTYNEQFF. CDR3 sequence (DNA): TGTGCCAGCAGCGGCGGACAGGGTACCTACAATGAGCAGTTCTTC. The full variable domain, its missing parts supplied by reference TRBV5-5 and TRBJ2-1, is DAGVTQSPTHLIKTRGQQVTLRCSPISGHKSVSWYQQVLGQGPQFIFQYYEKEERGRGNFPDRFSARQFPNYSSELNVNALLLGDSALYLCASSGGQGTYNEQFFGPGTRLTVL.

The chain combines TRBV4-1 with TRBJ1-1, with D tentatively TRBD1 (5 bases). The CDR3 is made up of 15 amino acids. Per the germline V gene, CDR1 is MGHRA and CDR2 is YSYEKL. Trimming removed 3 bases from V and 4 bases from J, with 15 bases in between. DNA of the CDR3: TGCGCCAGCAGCCAGCTCCCGGGGGAGGGCACTGAAGCTTTCTTT. It specifies CASSQLPGEGTEAFF.

The gene calls are TRBV10-3 and TRBJ1-6; tentative D call: TRBD1 (6 bases). CDR3 length: 13 residues. Germline CDR1 is ENHRY and CDR2 is SYGVKD. V lost 2 bases, J lost 7 bases, and 6 bases lay in between. CDR3 nucleotide sequence: TGTGCCATCAGTGAGCAGGGGAATTCACCCCTCCACTTT. It is translated as CAISEQGNSPLHF.

The chain has TRBV30 and TRBJ1-1, with a weak D call TRBD1 (6 bases). CDR3 length equals 13 residues. Germline CDR1 GTSNPN, CDR2 SVGIG (reference sequence). V lost 0 bases, J lost 3 bases, and 8 bases lay in between. DNA of the CDR3: TGTGCCTGGAGTGTTCAGGGGCACACTGAAGCTTTCTTT. Translated: CAWSVQGHTEAFF.

J is TRBJ2-1 and V is TRBV5-8; 13 nucleotides match TRBD2. Germline V gene sequence: CDR1 SGHTS, CDR2 YDEGEE. After removal of 4 bases from V and 8 bases from J, the junction contained 6 bases not matched to a gene. This CDR3 region has 15 residues. For the CDR3, the DNA is TGTGCCAGCAGCCTCGGACTAGCGGGAGACCATGAGCAGTTCTTC. It codes for CASSLGLAGDHEQFF.

This rearrangement joins TRBV25-1 to TRBJ2-1; 9 bases line up with TRBD1. Trimming removed 3 bases from V and 6 bases from J; junction bases left unmatched: 9. This CDR3 spans 16 amino acids. CDR1 MGHDK and CDR2 SYGVNS come from the germline V gene. In DNA form, the CDR3 reads TGTGCCAGCAGTGACCCCCGGGACAGGGTCCCCAATGAGCAGTTCTTC. Its translation: CASSDPRDRVPNEQFF. Complete variable domain (other parts from reference TRBV25-1 and TRBJ2-1): EADIYQTPRYLVIGTGKKITLECSQTMGHDKMYWYQQDPGMELHLIHYSYGVNSTEKGDLSSESTVSRIRTEHFPLTLESARPSHTSQYLCASSDPRDRVPNEQFFGPGTRLTVL.